A single sample gave rise to the 31 T cell receptor beta chains below, sequenced in a study of Graves' ophthalmopathy and Graves' hyperthyroidism. Amplifying from RNA transcripts, the study obtained TCR beta CDR3 regions. An initial RT-PCR round employing HTBI primers preceded a second-round multiplex PCR. Using its own MiXCR run on the multiplex PCR reads, TCRdb lists one record per CDR3 protein. Of about 370,000 distinct CDR3 sequences listed, roughly 17% are singletons. Sequencing used peripheral blood. All receptors derive from an adult woman with stable Graves' hyperthyroidism.

The chain is built from TRBV13 and TRBJ1-5, with 8 bases aligning to TRBD1. The ends lost 0 bases at V and 3 bases at J; junction bases unmatched: 7. From germline, CDR1 is PRHDT and CDR2 FYEKMQ (reference sequence). This CDR3 region has 17 residues. CDR3 sequence reads: CASSLGPGDRHNQPQHF. For the CDR3, the DNA is TGTGCCAGCAGCTTAGGCCCCGGGGACAGGCACAATCAGCCCCAGCATTTT.

In its sample, this clonotype was seen many times. The V and J genes are TRBV10-3 and TRBJ2-7; 10 nucleotides line up with TRBD1. CDR1 and CDR2 (germline): ENHRY, SYGVKD. J lost 5 bases, V lost 0 bases, and 4 bases had no gene match. The CDR3 extends over 15 amino acids. The CDR3 protein is CAISESGGTGDEQYF. DNA of the CDR3: TGTGCCATCAGTGAGTCTGGGGGGACAGGGGACGAGCAGTACTTC.

This clonotype was detected ten times or more. This chain joins TRBV24-1 and TRBJ1-2, with D unclear. The V gene's germline CDR1 is KGHDR and CDR2 SFDVKD. V lost 4 bases and J 2 bases, leaving 10 bases between the germline ends. The CDR3 consists of 14 residues. The chain's CDR3 is CATSDPDGNYGYTF. The DNA for the CDR3 is TGTGCCACCAGTGACCCGGACGGAAACTATGGCTACACCTTC.

CDR3 bases: TGCAGTGCTAGGAGGCGCGGGACAGGGGAAGTAGGCTACTACGAGCAGTACTTC. It encodes CSARRRGTGEVGYYEQYF. The chain combines TRBV20-1 with TRBJ2-7; the match to TRBD1 covers 10 bases. The CDR3 runs 18 residues. J was trimmed by 3 bases and V by 3 bases; bases with no gene match: 17. The germline CDR1 and CDR2 sequences are DFQATT and SNEGSKA (reference sequence).

V is TRBV6-1 and J is TRBJ1-1, with TRBD1 identical over 9 bases. Germline trimming cut 3 bases from V and 5 bases from J; bases unmatched to any gene: 7. Germline CDR1 is MNHNS and CDR2 is SASEGT. The CDR3 runs 15 residues. In DNA form, the CDR3 reads TGTGCCAGCAGTGACCCGGACAGGGGCAAAACTGAAGCTTTCTTT. Residues: CASSDPDRGKTEAFF.

There are many counts of this clonotype. In DNA form, the CDR3 reads TGCGCCAGCAGCCCCCGGACTAGCGGGGACCAAGAGACCCAGTACTTC. Translated: CASSPRTSGDQETQYF. This rearrangement joins TRBV5-1 to TRBJ2-5; 12 bases line up with TRBD2. The CDR3 spans 16 residues. V was pared by 4 bases and J by 0 bases, with 4 bases of the junction left unmatched. Looked up from germline, CDR1 is SGHRS and CDR2 is YFSETQ.

This clonotype was counted only a few times. The chain is built from TRBV14 and TRBJ1-1; a weak D match, TRBD1 (5 bases). Trimming removed 1 base from V and 5 bases from J, with 14 bases in between. Germline CDR1 and CDR2: SGHDN and FVKESK. CDR3 length: 15 amino acids. The CDR3 DNA reads TGTGCCAGCAGCCAAGTAATATGGGGGTTGACTGAAGCTTTCTTT. This gives the protein CASSQVIWGLTEAFF.

This clonotype was recorded many times. This chain links TRBV28 with TRBJ1-5, with TRBD1 matching over 12 bases. CDR1 and CDR2 from the germline V gene are MDHEN and SYDVKM. After removal of 5 bases from V and 9 bases from J, the junction contained 11 bases not matched to a gene. This CDR3 is built from 16 residues. CDR3 DNA: TGTGCCAGCAGTCGAGGGCCCGGGACAGGGGGCTGGCCCCAGCATTTT. Translating it yields CASSRGPGTGGWPQHF.

The table lists this clonotype with many counts. The chain has TRBV30 and TRBJ2-2; D unresolved. Germline-derived CDR1 and CDR2 are GTSNPN and SVGIG (reference sequence). This CDR3 comprises 11 residues. V lost 0 bases, J lost 14 bases, and 10 bases lay in between. CDR3 nucleotides: TGTGCCTGGAGTGTAGGAGCCCACCTGTTTTTT. Its protein is CAWSVGAHLFF.

This clonotype was picked up many times. The chain is built from TRBV20-1 and TRBJ2-7, with 8 bases fitting TRBD1. The CDR3 totals 16 residues. Germline assignment: CDR1 DFQATT and CDR2 SNEGSKA (reference sequence). The trim removed 0 bases at V and 6 bases at J, leaving 13 bases unmatched. The CDR3 region has the DNA TGCAGTGCTAGAGATGCGAGGGGACAGGCCCTTTTCGAGCAGTACTTC. This gives the protein CSARDARGQALFEQYF.

This clonotype occurred many times. The chain recombines TRBV20-1 with TRBJ2-7, with 7 bases aligning to TRBD2. The CDR3 spans 13 residues. The germline gives CDR1 DFQATT, CDR2 SNEGSKA (reference sequence). V shed 2 bases and J 1 base; nucleotides not matched to a gene: 2. DNA of the CDR3: TGCAGTGCTAGACTAGCGGTATCCTACGAGCAGTACTTC. It encodes CSARLAVSYEQYF.

Comment on this clonotype: A junction end diverges from the germline sequence, so it may reflect a read error. This chain uses TRBV10-3 with TRBJ2-7; 12 positions agree with TRBD1. CDR1 ENHRY and CDR2 SYGVKD come from the germline V gene. The CDR3 is made up of 15 amino acids. The CDR3: CATSDSGTGGAEQYF. CDR3 nucleotides: TGTGCCACCAGTGATTCGGGGACAGGGGGCGCCGAGCAGTACTTC.

The table lists this clonotype with many counts. This chain joins TRBV7-2 and TRBJ2-7; maybe TRBD2 (6 bases). The V gene lost 0 bases and the J gene lost 0 bases, with 15 bases spanning the gap. Germline-derived CDR1 and CDR2 are SGHTA and FQGNSA. The CDR3 extends over 17 amino acids. The chain's CDR3 is CASSLAWVRDSSYEQYF. The CDR3, as DNA: TGTGCCAGCAGCTTAGCCTGGGTCCGGGACTCCTCCTACGAGCAGTACTTC.

This clonotype has at least ten counts. This chain links TRBV12-3 or TRBV12-4 with TRBJ2-7; 8 bases align to TRBD2. V gave up 4 bases and J gave up 9 bases; unmatched junction bases: 11. The CDR3 has 14 amino acids. Here the CDR3 reads CASSSLREGRWQYF. DNA for the CDR3: TGTGCCAGCAGTTCCCTCCGGGAGGGCCGTTGGCAGTACTTC.

This clonotype appeared a few times. This chain connects TRBV10-3 to TRBJ2-1; 10 bases map to TRBD2. Germline CDR1 is ENHRY and CDR2 is SYGVKD. The junction had 12 bases not matched to a gene; V was cut back by 3 bases and J by 10 bases. The CDR3 extends over 16 amino acids. CDR3 protein: CAISDQLAGVRGEQFF. The DNA of the CDR3 is TGTGCCATCAGTGACCAGCTAGCGGGGGTTCGGGGCGAGCAGTTCTTC.

This clonotype was observed many times. The chain couples TRBV25-1 to TRBJ2-7, with 7 bases that match TRBD1. This CDR3 has 12 residues. V trimming: 8 bases; J trimming: 5 bases; junction bases outside the gene matches: 6. CDR1 and CDR2 (germline): MGHDK, SYGVNS. The CDR3 here is CASSPTGNEQYF. In nucleotides, the CDR3 is TGTGCCAGCTCCCCGACAGGGAACGAGCAGTACTTC.

This clonotype was found a few times. The rearrangement uses TRBV15 and TRBJ2-5; TRBD2 aligns across 7 bases. The junction had 10 bases not matched to a gene; V was cut back by 2 bases and J by 1 base. CDR1 is LNHNV and CDR2 is YYDKDF in the germline V gene (reference sequence). CDR3 length: 17 amino acids. CDR3 in amino acids: CATSRSSSWGGQETQYF. CDR3 coding DNA: TGTGCCACCAGCAGATCTTCATCTTGGGGGGGCCAAGAGACCCAGTACTTC. Combining the CDR3 with reference TRBV15 and TRBJ2-5 gives the whole variable domain DAMVIQNPRYQVTQFGKPVTLSCSQTLNHNVMYWYQQKSSQAPKLLFHYYDKDFNNEADTPDNFQSRRPNTSFCFLDIRSPGLGDTAMYLCATSRSSSWGGQETQYFGPGTRLLVL.

The chain recombines TRBV12-3 or TRBV12-4 with TRBJ2-7; D might be TRBD1 (7 bases). Trimming pared 3 bases from V and 1 base from J, leaving 16 bases between. CDR3 length equals 16 residues. The CDR3 sequence: CASSLGRTGGSYEQYF. For the CDR3, the DNA is TGTGCCAGCAGTTTGGGACGGACAGGAGGGTCCTACGAGCAGTACTTC.

There are many counts of this clonotype. The chain links TRBV27 to TRBJ1-1; the D gene is possibly TRBD1 (5 bases). V was shortened by 6 bases and J by 6 bases, with 17 bases between the two germline ends. The CDR3 is 14 residues long. CDR1 and CDR2 from the germline V gene are MNHEY and SMNVEV (reference sequence). CDR3 sequence reads: CASRGRWGWPEAFF. As DNA, the CDR3 is TGTGCCAGCAGGGGGCGGTGGGGATGGCCTGAAGCTTTCTTT.

This clonotype was observed many times. A read error may produce the germline difference seen at one junction end. The chain joins TRBV7-7 to TRBJ2-2; 7 nucleotides agree with TRBD2. CDR1 and CDR2 (germline): SSHAT, FNYEAQ (reference sequence). The CDR3 spans 16 residues. CDR3 protein: CASSQTSDPDTGELFF. The CDR3 DNA reads as TGTGCTAGCAGTCAAACTAGCGATCCGGACACCGGGGAGCTGTTTTTT.

This clonotype was detected ten times or more. The V call is TRBV5-1, the J call TRBJ1-3, with D tentatively TRBD1 (6 bases). Trimming removed 4 bases at V and 1 base at J, with 12 bases between. Germline values: CDR1 SGHRS, CDR2 YFSETQ. The length of the CDR3 is 15 residues. In DNA, the CDR3 is TGCGCCAGCAGCACCACAGGGACATCTGGAAACACCATATATTTT. It specifies CASSTTGTSGNTIYF.

As concerns this clonotype: The conserved phenylalanine or tryptophan normally closing the CDR3 is absent here, so this likely arose from a read error. No DNA is shown, since the ends of the CDR3 on it are uncertain; the CDR3 is the one TCRdb lists. V and J are TRBV6-9 and TRBJ2-4; no check of the table's D call, TRBD1, against the DNA was made. The CDR3 sequence runs 9 residues, both termini included. Germline V gives CDR1 MNHGY, CDR2 SVAAGI. The chain's CDR3 is CASSYHGTG.

This chain links TRBV12-3 or TRBV12-4 with TRBJ2-7; possibly TRBD1 for D (6 bases). V gave up 2 bases and J gave up 7 bases, with 21 bases separating them. This CDR3 is built from 16 residues. The chain's CDR3 is CASSLTGRVKAGEQYF. Here the CDR3 DNA reads TGTGCCAGCAGTTTAACAGGGAGAGTTAAGGCCGGGGAGCAGTACTTC.

The chain uses TRBV6-2 or TRBV6-3 and TRBJ2-7, with D possibly TRBD1 on 6 matching bases. This CDR3 contains 14 residues. V lost 7 bases and J 3 bases, leaving 16 bases between the germline ends. The germline V gene has CDR1 MNHEY and CDR2 SVGEGT. The DNA for the CDR3 is TGTGCCAGCACCAGGGGCCCTGAGTTCTACGAGCAGTACTTC. Protein product: CASTRGPEFYEQYF.

The table lists this clonotype with many counts. The chain couples TRBV28 to TRBJ2-3; 7 nucleotides line up with TRBD2. J was trimmed by 5 bases and V by 5 bases; bases with no gene match: 10. CDR3 length equals 15 residues. Germline V gives CDR1 MDHEN, CDR2 SYDVKM. DNA of the CDR3: TGTGCCAGCAGTCCCGCGGGAGTCTCCAAAGATACGCAGTATTTT. It specifies CASSPAGVSKDTQYF.

This clonotype was seen repeatedly, ten times or more. The genes are TRBV11-2 and TRBJ2-5, with TRBD2 as a possible D gene (6 bases). This CDR3 spans 16 amino acids. Trimming shortened V by 0 bases and J by 3 bases, and 14 bases separated the two germline ends. Looked up from germline, CDR1 is SGHAT and CDR2 is FQNNGV. The CDR3 sequence is CASSLDLRGTKETQYF. CDR3 nucleotides: TGTGCCAGCAGCTTAGATTTACGGGGGACGAAAGAGACCCAGTACTTC.

This clonotype was detected many times. With a much larger clone just one base away, this may be a read error. The J gene is TRBJ1-2, the V gene TRBV7-8; no clear D. CDR3 length: 15 amino acids. Per germline, CDR1 SGHVS and CDR2 FQNEAQ. CDR3 coding DNA: TGTGCCAGCAGCCCGCCGGACGTGAATAACTATGGCTGCACCTTC. It specifies CASSPPDVNNYGCTF.

At least ten counts were recorded for this clonotype. The chain recombines TRBV29-1 with TRBJ1-2; D might be TRBD1 (5 bases). Trimming pared 3 bases from V and 6 bases from J, leaving 17 bases between. The CDR3 is made up of 14 amino acids. Germline CDR1 and CDR2: SQVTM and ANQGSEA. CDR3 coding DNA: TGCAGCGTTGAGACCAGGGCTAAACGACATGGCTACACCTTC. Its translation: CSVETRAKRHGYTF.

In this sample, this clonotype turned up many times. The V gene is TRBV7-9, the J gene TRBJ1-2; TRBD1 might be the D (5 bases). The V end was cut by 5 bases, the J end by 4 bases, with 17 bases between. The CDR3 sequence is 15 residues long. Per germline, CDR1 SEHNR and CDR2 FQNEAQ (reference sequence). This CDR3 reads CASSEIPRASYGYTF. Here the CDR3 DNA reads TGTGCCAGCAGCGAAATCCCCAGGGCTAGCTATGGCTACACCTTC.

This clonotype was observed at least ten times. J is TRBJ2-5 and V is TRBV4-2; D is possibly TRBD2 (5 bases). The CDR3 runs to 18 residues. Germline assignment: CDR1 LGHNA and CDR2 YNFKEQ. Trimming took 4 bases from V and 7 from J, leaving 28 bases between them. The CDR3 DNA reads as TGTGCCAGCAGCCCTGCTCGTTCACAGAGCTTGCCTGAGGGGACCCAGTACTTC. Protein sequence: CASSPARSQSLPEGTQYF.

This clonotype was found many times. The rearrangement links TRBV30 to TRBJ2-7; the match to TRBD2 covers 7 bases. V dropped 7 bases and J dropped 1; count of bases not matched to a gene: 10. This CDR3 region has 14 residues. Germline V gives CDR1 GTSNPN, CDR2 SVGIG (reference sequence). The CDR3 protein is CAFGGRERSYEQYF. For the CDR3, the DNA is TGTGCCTTCGGAGGGCGGGAGCGATCCTACGAGCAGTACTTC.